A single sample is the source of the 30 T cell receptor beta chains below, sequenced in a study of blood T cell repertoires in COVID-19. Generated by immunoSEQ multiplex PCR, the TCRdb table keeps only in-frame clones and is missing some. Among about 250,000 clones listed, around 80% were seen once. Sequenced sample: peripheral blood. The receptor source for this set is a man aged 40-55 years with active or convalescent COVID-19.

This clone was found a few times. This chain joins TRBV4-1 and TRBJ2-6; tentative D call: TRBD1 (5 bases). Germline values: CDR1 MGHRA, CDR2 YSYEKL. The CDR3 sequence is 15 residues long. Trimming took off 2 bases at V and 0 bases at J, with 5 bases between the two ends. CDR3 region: CASSQQGSGANVLTF. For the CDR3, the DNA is TGCGCCAGCAGCCAACAGGGCTCTGGGGCCAACGTCCTGACTTTC.

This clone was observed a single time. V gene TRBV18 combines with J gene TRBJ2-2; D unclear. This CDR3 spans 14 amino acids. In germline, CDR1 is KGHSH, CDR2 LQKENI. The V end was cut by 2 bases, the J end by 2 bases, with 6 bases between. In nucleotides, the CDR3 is TGTGCCAGCTCACCAACAGTTAACACCGGGGAGCTGTTTTTT. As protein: CASSPTVNTGELFF.

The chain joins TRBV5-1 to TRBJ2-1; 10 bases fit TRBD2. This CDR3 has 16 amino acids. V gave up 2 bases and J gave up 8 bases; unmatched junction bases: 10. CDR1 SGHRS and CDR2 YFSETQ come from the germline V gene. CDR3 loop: CASSLLGLAGVDEQFF. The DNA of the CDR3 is TGCGCCAGCAGCTTATTGGGGCTAGCGGGAGTGGATGAGCAGTTCTTC.

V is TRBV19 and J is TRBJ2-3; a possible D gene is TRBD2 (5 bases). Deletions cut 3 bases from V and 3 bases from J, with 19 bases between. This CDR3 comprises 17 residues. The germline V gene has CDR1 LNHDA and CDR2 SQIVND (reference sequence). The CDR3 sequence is CASSILGFGSGTDTQYF. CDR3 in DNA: TGTGCCAGTAGTATCCTTGGGTTTGGGAGTGGGACAGATACGCAGTATTTT.

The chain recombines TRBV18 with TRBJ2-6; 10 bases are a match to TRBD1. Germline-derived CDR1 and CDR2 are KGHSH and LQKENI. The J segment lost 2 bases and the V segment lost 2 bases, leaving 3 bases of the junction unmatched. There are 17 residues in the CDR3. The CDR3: CASSPDRGRTGANVLTF. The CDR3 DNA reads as TGTGCCAGCTCACCAGACAGGGGGCGGACTGGGGCCAACGTCCTGACTTTC.

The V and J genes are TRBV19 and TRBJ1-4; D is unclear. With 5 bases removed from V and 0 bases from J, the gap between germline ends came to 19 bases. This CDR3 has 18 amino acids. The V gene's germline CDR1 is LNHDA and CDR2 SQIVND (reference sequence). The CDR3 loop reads CASSVNSPITSTNEKLFF. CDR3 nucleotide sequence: TGTGCCAGTAGTGTGAATAGCCCCATCACCTCAACTAATGAAAAACTGTTTTTT.

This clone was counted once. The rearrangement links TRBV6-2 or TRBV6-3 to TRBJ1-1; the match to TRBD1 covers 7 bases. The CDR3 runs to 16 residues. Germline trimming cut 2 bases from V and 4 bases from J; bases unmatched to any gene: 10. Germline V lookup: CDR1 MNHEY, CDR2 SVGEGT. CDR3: CASSYDRAPLSTEAFF. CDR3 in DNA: TGTGCCAGCAGTTACGACAGGGCCCCTCTGAGCACTGAAGCTTTCTTT.

CDR3 residues: CASSYRRGSPLHF. In DNA form, the CDR3 reads TGTGCCAGCAGCTACAGACGTGGATCACCCCTCCACTTT. V gene TRBV12-3 or TRBV12-4 combines with J gene TRBJ1-6; D unresolved. CDR3 length equals 13 residues. Trimming took 6 bases from V and 10 from J, leaving 13 bases between them.

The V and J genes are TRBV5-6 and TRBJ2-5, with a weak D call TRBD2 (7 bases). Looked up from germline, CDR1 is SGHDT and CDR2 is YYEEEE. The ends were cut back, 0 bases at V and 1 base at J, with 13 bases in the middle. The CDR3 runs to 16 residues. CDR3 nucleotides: TGTGCCAGCAGCTTGGGAGGCGGGGGCGTCCAAGAGACCCAGTACTTC. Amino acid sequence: CASSLGGGGVQETQYF.

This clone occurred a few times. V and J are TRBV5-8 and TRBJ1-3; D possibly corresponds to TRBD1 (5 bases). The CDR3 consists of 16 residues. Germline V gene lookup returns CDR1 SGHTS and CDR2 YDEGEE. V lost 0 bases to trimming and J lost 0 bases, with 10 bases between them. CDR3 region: CASSLERGNSGNTIYF. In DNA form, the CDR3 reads TGTGCCAGCAGCTTGGAAAGGGGCAACTCTGGAAACACCATATATTTT.

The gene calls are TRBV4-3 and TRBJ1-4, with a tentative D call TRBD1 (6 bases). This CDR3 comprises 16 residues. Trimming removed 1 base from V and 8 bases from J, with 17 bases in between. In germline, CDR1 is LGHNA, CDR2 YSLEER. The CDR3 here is CASSQGIDRIGEKLFF. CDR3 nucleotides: TGCGCCAGCAGCCAAGGGATCGACAGGATTGGGGAAAAACTGTTTTTT.

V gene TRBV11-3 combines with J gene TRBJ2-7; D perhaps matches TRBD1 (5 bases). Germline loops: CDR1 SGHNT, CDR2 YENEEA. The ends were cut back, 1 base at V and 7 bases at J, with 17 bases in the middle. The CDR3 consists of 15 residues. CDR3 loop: CASSLGGLILEEQYF. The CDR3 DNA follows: TGTGCCAGCAGCTTAGGGGGCCTCATATTGGAAGAGCAGTACTTC.

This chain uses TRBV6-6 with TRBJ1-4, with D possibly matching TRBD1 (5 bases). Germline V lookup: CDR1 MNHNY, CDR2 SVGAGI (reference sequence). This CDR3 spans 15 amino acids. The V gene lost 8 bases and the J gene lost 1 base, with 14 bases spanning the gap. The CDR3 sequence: CASASSGGTNEKLFF. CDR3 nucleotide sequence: TGTGCCAGCGCTTCCTCGGGGGGAACTAATGAAAAACTGTTTTTT.

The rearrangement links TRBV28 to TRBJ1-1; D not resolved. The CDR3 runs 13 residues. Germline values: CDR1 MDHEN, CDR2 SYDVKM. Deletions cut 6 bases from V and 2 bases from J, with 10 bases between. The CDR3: CASRGPRNTEAFF. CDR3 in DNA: TGTGCCAGCAGGGGCCCCAGAAACACTGAAGCTTTCTTT.

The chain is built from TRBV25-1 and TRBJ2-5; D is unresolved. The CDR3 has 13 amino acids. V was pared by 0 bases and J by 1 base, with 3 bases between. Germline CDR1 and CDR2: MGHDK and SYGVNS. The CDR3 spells CASSEYIQETQYF. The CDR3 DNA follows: TGTGCCAGCAGTGAATACATCCAAGAGACCCAGTACTTC. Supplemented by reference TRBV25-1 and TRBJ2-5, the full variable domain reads EADIYQTPRYLVIGTGKKITLECSQTMGHDKMYWYQQDPGMELHLIHYSYGVNSTEKGDLSSESTVSRIRTEHFPLTLESARPSHTSQYLCASSEYIQETQYFGPGTRLLVL.

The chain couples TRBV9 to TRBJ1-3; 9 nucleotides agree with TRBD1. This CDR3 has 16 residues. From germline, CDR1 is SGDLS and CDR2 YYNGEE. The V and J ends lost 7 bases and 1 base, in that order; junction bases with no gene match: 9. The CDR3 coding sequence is TGTGCCAGCGCCCCTCTCGGGACAGGGTCTGGAAACACCATATATTTT. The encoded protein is CASAPLGTGSGNTIYF.

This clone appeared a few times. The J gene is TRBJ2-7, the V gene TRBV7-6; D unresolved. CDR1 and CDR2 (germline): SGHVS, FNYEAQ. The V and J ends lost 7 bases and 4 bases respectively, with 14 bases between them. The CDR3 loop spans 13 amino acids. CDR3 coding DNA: TGTGCCAGCACCGACCGAAGAGGTTACGAGCAGTACTTC. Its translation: CASTDRRGYEQYF.

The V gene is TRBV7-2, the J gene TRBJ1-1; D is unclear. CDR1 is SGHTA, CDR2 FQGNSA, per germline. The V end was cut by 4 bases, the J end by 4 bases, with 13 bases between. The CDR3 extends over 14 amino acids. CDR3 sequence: CASSWRWEVTEAFF. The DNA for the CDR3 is TGTGCCAGCAGCTGGAGGTGGGAGGTCACTGAAGCTTTCTTT.

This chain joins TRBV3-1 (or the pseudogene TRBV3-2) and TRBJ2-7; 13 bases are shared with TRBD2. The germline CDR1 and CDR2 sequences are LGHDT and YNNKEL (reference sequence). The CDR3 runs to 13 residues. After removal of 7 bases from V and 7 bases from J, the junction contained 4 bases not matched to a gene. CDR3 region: CASTRLAGGEQYF. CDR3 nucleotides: TGTGCCAGCACCCGACTAGCGGGAGGTGAGCAGTACTTC.

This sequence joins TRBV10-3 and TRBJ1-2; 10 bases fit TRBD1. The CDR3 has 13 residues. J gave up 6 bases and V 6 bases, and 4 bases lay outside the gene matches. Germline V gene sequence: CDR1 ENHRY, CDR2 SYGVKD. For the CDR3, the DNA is TGTGCCATCAGGAGACAGGGGGCGAATGGCTACACCTTC. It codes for CAIRRQGANGYTF.

CDR3 bases: TGTGCCAGCCACGGGAAGGGAACAACTAATGAAAAACTGTTTTTT. Translated, it gives CASHGKGTTNEKLFF. This chain links TRBV6-5 with TRBJ1-4; D gene ambiguous. Trimming took off 8 bases at V and 0 bases at J, with 13 bases between the two ends. Germline CDR1 and CDR2: MNHEY and SVGAGI. CDR3 length: 15 amino acids.

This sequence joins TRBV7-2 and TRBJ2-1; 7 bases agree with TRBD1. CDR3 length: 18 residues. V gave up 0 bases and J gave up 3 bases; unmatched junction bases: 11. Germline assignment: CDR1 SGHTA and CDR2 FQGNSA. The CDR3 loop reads CASSLAHYEGQNYNEQFF. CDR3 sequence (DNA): TGTGCCAGCAGCTTAGCCCACTATGAGGGACAGAACTACAATGAGCAGTTCTTC.

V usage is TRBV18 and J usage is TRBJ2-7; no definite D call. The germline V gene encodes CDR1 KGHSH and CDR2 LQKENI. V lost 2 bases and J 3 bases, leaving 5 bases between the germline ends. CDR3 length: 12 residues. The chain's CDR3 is CASSPVGYEQYF. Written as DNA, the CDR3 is TGTGCCAGCTCACCAGTCGGCTACGAGCAGTACTTC.

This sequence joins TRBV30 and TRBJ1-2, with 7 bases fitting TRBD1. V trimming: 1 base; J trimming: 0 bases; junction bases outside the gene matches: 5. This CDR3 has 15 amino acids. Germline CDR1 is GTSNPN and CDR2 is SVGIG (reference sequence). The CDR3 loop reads CAWSGRQGANYGYTF. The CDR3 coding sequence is TGTGCCTGGAGTGGAAGACAGGGAGCTAACTATGGCTACACCTTC.

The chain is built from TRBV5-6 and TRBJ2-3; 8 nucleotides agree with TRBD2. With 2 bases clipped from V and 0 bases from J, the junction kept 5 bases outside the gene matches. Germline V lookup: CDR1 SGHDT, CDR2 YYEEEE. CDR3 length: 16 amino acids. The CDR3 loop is CASSFSGGASTDTQYF. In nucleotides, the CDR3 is TGTGCCAGCAGCTTCAGCGGGGGTGCTAGCACAGATACGCAGTATTTT. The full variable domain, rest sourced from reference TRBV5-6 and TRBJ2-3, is DAGVTQSPTHLIKTRGQQVTLRCSPKSGHDTVSWYQQALGQGPQFIFQYYEEEERQRGNFPDRFSGHQFPNYSSELNVNALLLGDSALYLCASSFSGGASTDTQYFGPGTRLTVL.

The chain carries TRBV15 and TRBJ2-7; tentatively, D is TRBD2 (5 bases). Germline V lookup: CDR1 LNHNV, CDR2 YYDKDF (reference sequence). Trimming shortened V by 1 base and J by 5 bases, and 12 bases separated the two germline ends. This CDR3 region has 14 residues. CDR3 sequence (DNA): TGTGCCACCAGCAGAGCGGGGATTGCGGACGAGCAGTACTTC. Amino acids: CATSRAGIADEQYF.

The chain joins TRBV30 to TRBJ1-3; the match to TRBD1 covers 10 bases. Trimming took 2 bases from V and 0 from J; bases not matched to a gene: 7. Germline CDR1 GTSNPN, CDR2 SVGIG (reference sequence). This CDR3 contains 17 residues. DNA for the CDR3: TGTGCCTGGAGTTCGGCGGGACAGGGGAGCTCTGGAAACACCATATATTTT. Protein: CAWSSAGQGSSGNTIYF.

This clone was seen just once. In nucleotides, the CDR3 is TGTGCCAGCAGCCCCGGTCCGGGGAGAGGCTACACCTTC. Protein sequence: CASSPGPGRGYTF. The chain is built from TRBV11-2 and TRBJ1-2; D not certain. With 5 bases removed from V and 8 bases from J, the gap between germline ends came to 15 bases. The CDR3 extends over 13 amino acids. The V gene's germline CDR1 is SGHAT and CDR2 FQNNGV.

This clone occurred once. Here the CDR3 reads CASNPRGGSRNTEAFF. DNA of the CDR3: TGTGCCAGCAACCCAAGGGGGGGTAGTAGGAACACTGAAGCTTTCTTT. The chain has TRBV7-8 and TRBJ1-1; D might be TRBD1 (6 bases). Trimming pared 7 bases from V and 1 base from J, leaving 19 bases between. Germline CDR1 is SGHVS and CDR2 is FQNEAQ. The CDR3 is 16 residues long. Full variable domain (remainder filled in from reference TRBV7-8 and TRBJ1-1): GAGVSQSPRYKVAKRGQDVALRCDPISGHVSLFWYQQALGQGPEFLTYFQNEAQLDKSGLPSDRFFAERPEGSVSTLKIQRTQQEDSAVYLCASNPRGGSRNTEAFFGQGTRLTVV.

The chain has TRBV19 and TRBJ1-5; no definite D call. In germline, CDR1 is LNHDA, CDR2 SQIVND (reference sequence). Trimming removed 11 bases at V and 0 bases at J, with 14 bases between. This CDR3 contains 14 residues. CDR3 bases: TGTGCCTCTAGCCAGGATTATAGCAATCAGCCCCAGCATTTT. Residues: CASSQDYSNQPQHF.